The 7 T cell receptor beta chains presented below share a single source sample, sequenced in a study of beta chain features in type 1 diabetes. Whole-study results and caveats: TCRB CDR3 length was moderately but significantly reduced in all four CD4+ subsets of Type 1 diabetes patients.

Expressed TCRB transcripts were sequenced because the isolated RNA had all been reverse transcribed beforehand. Produced via immunoSEQ multiplex PCR; TCRdb's table is partial and in-frame only. The table lists hundreds of thousands of clones, about a tenth of them singletons. Which antigens these TCRs recognize remains unknown. Material for sequencing was central memory CD4+ T cells from blood. The receptors here all came from a man aged 30 to 45 with type 1 diabetes.

This clone came up a few times. The same CDR3 arises from other DNA sequences in this sample as well. The CDR3 loop is CASSLAGQDVNYGYTF. The CDR3 DNA reads TGTGCCAGCAGCTTAGCTGGGCAGGACGTTAACTATGGCTACACCTTC. This chain uses TRBV7-9 with TRBJ1-2, with D hard to call. The CDR3 is 16 residues long. From germline, CDR1 is SEHNR and CDR2 FQNEAQ (reference sequence). The germline V and J ends were trimmed by 0 bases and 1 base, with 12 bases remaining between them. Combining the CDR3 with reference TRBV7-9 and TRBJ1-2 gives the whole variable domain DTGVSQNPRHKITKRGQNVTFRCDPISEHNRLYWYRQTLGQGPEFLTYFQNEAQLEKSRLLSDRFSAERPKGSFSTLEIQRTEQGDSAMYLCASSLAGQDVNYGYTFGSGTRLTVV.

This clone occurred a few times. The chain recombines TRBV29-1 with TRBJ2-7; the match to TRBD1 covers 9 bases. V shed 5 bases and J 9 bases; nucleotides not matched to a gene: 8. Germline V gene sequence: CDR1 SQVTM, CDR2 ANQGSEA. This CDR3 has 12 residues. The DNA for the CDR3 is TGCAGCGTTACCGGGACAGGGTTCGGGCAGTACTTC. Protein: CSVTGTGFGQYF.

This clone was counted between two and nine times. The chain couples TRBV7-9 to TRBJ2-5, with 7 bases lining up with TRBD1. The DNA matches TRBJ2-7 better at its end, which makes the J call doubtful. Germline V gene lookup returns CDR1 SEHNR and CDR2 FQNEAQ (reference sequence). This CDR3 has 14 amino acids. The CDR3 sequence is CASSDPKGGHEQYF. The CDR3 DNA reads TGTGCCAGCAGCGATCCTAAAGGGGGCCACGAGCAGTACTTC.

This clone showed up just a few times. V and J are TRBV4-3 and TRBJ2-3; a possible D gene is TRBD1 (5 bases). Germline CDR1 LGHNA, CDR2 YSLEER. CDR3 length: 15 residues. V dropped 1 base and J dropped 5 bases, with 13 bases sitting between them. CDR3 amino acids: CASSQAVVREDTQYF. The CDR3 region has the DNA TGCGCCAGCAGCCAAGCGGTAGTCAGGGAAGATACGCAGTATTTT.

A few counts support this clone. V is TRBV7-2 and J is TRBJ2-3; TRBD2 matches 8 bases. Germline CDR1 and CDR2: SGHTA and FQGNSA. CDR3 size: 16 residues. V lost 3 bases and J lost 3; bases outside the gene matches: 8. CDR3 region: CASSFQAGGRTDTQYF. The DNA of the CDR3 is TGTGCCAGCAGCTTCCAGGCGGGGGGAAGGACAGATACGCAGTATTTT.

The chain links TRBV28 to TRBJ1-1; 12 nucleotides agree with TRBD1. This CDR3 contains 16 residues. Germline CDR1 MDHEN, CDR2 SYDVKM. V was clipped by 6 bases and J by 1 base; unmatched bases: 6. The CDR3 DNA follows: TGTGCCAGCAGAGCCGGGACAGGGGGCTGGAACACTGAAGCTTTCTTT. Amino acids: CASRAGTGGWNTEAFF.

This clone was counted between two and nine times. J is TRBJ1-2 and V is TRBV5-4, with D unresolved. Germline CDR1 reads SGHNT; CDR2 reads YYREEE (reference sequence). Trimming pared 4 bases from V and 6 bases from J, leaving 19 bases between. The CDR3 is 15 amino acids. CDR3 bases: TGTGCCAGCAGCCTGAGGACCTTGAAAGGCCATGGCTACACCTTC. This gives the protein CASSLRTLKGHGYTF.